Presented here are 28 T cell receptor beta chains from one specimen sequenced in a study of blood T cell repertoires in COVID-19. Generated by immunoSEQ multiplex PCR, the TCRdb table keeps only in-frame clones and is missing some. Altogether approximately 330,000 clones are present, roughly 90% being singletons, with the ten largest covering approximately 10%. Sequenced input: peripheral blood. These receptors all come from a man younger than 40 with COVID-19, enrolled during active disease.

The CDR3 DNA reads TGTGCCAGCAGCAAAAGTGGCCCATGTATGGAGGACCGATGCTACGAGCAGTACTTC. Its protein product is CASSKSGPCMEDRCYEQYF. The chain recombines TRBV21-1 with TRBJ2-7; the DNA was not used to check the table's D call, TRBD2. TRBV21-1 is recorded as a pseudogene. CDR3 length: 19 residues.

This clone was detected ten times or more. The chain carries TRBV27 and TRBJ2-6; 8 bases agree with TRBD2. V shed 5 bases, J shed 1 base, and the junction held 7 bases outside the gene matches. The CDR3 runs 17 residues. Germline V lookup: CDR1 MNHEY, CDR2 SMNVEV (reference sequence). Here the CDR3 DNA reads TGTGCCAGCAGTATTAGCGGGACCCTTTCTGGGGCCAACGTCCTGACTTTC. Translation gives CASSISGTLSGANVLTF.

J is TRBJ1-2 and V is TRBV4-3; 7 bases line up with TRBD1. The germline V gene encodes CDR1 LGHNA and CDR2 YSLEER. Trimming removed 2 bases from V and 2 bases from J; junction bases left unmatched: 5. This CDR3 comprises 15 residues. This CDR3 reads CASSQSPTGNYGYTF. As DNA, the CDR3 is TGCGCCAGCAGCCAATCCCCGACAGGGAACTATGGCTACACCTTC.

The chain employs TRBV11-2 and TRBJ1-5, with D maybe TRBD1 (5 bases). V was trimmed by 4 bases and J by 7 bases, leaving 8 bases between them. Germline CDR1 and CDR2: SGHAT and FQNNGV. This CDR3 spans 12 amino acids. In DNA form, the CDR3 reads TGTGCCAGCAGCTATGACAGACAGCCCCAGCATTTT. Its translation is CASSYDRQPQHF.

The CDR3 sequence: CASSSWDGGNTEAFF. In DNA, the CDR3 is TGTGCCAGCAGCTCATGGGACGGGGGGAACACTGAAGCTTTCTTT. The chain has TRBV5-6 and TRBJ1-1, with TRBD1 as a possible D gene (5 bases). From germline, CDR1 is SGHDT and CDR2 YYEEEE. The CDR3 contains 15 residues. V was cut by 3 bases and J by 1 base, with 13 bases left in between.

The chain uses TRBV7-9 and TRBJ1-1; D call uncertain. Germline V gives CDR1 SEHNR, CDR2 FQNEAQ (reference sequence). The CDR3 spans 13 residues. V was shortened by 8 bases and J by 1 base, with 11 bases between the two germline ends. The CDR3 loop is CASQVRENTEAFF. The CDR3 bases are TGTGCCAGCCAGGTGAGGGAGAACACTGAAGCTTTCTTT.

V and J are TRBV27 and TRBJ2-1; possible D gene TRBD2, 6 bases. Germline V lookup: CDR1 MNHEY, CDR2 SMNVEV (reference sequence). V lost 3 bases to trimming and J lost 4 bases, with 13 bases between them. This CDR3 is built from 15 residues. CDR3 DNA sequence: TGTGCCAGCAGTTTCTCGGCAGGGAGGTACAATGAGCAGTTCTTC. It translates to CASSFSAGRYNEQFF.

This clone was seen once. CDR3 loop: CASGGQDSTEAFF. DNA of the CDR3: TGTGCCAGTGGCGGACAGGACTCTACTGAAGCTTTCTTT. This chain links TRBV19 with TRBJ1-1, with 7 nucleotides matching TRBD1. The ends lost 8 bases at V and 5 bases at J; junction bases unmatched: 8. The CDR3 runs 13 residues. Germline CDR1 reads LNHDA; CDR2 reads SQIVND (reference sequence).

The V and J genes are TRBV5-5 and TRBJ2-1; TRBD2 matches at 7 bases. CDR1 SGHKS and CDR2 YYEKEE come from the germline V gene (reference sequence). With 5 bases clipped from V and 8 bases from J, the junction kept 19 bases outside the gene matches. This CDR3 has 17 residues. The CDR3 DNA reads TGTGCCAGCAGTCTAACTTGGCTAGCGGAGACTGTGGATGAGCAGTTCTTC. Translated, it gives CASSLTWLAETVDEQFF.

The rearrangement uses TRBV5-1 and TRBJ1-5; D possibly corresponds to TRBD1 (5 bases). V was shortened by 0 bases and J by 7 bases, with 14 bases between the two germline ends. CDR3 length equals 15 residues. From germline, CDR1 is SGHRS and CDR2 YFSETQ. CDR3 bases: TGCGCCAGCAGCTTGGGGGGCGAGGCACCCCAGCCCCAGCATTTT. This codes for CASSLGGEAPQPQHF.

V and J are TRBV2 and TRBJ2-7, with 8 bases matching TRBD2. This CDR3 contains 15 residues. In germline, CDR1 is SNHLY, CDR2 FYNNEI. The ends lost 1 base at V and 0 bases at J; junction bases unmatched: 2. The CDR3: CASSEEAGASYEQYF. The DNA for the CDR3 is TGTGCCAGCAGTGAAGAAGCGGGGGCCTCCTACGAGCAGTACTTC.

V and J are TRBV28 and TRBJ2-7; D perhaps matches TRBD2 (5 bases). The CDR3 is made up of 13 amino acids. Germline V gene lookup returns CDR1 MDHEN and CDR2 SYDVKM. V was clipped by 1 base and J by 6 bases, with 10 bases between them. The CDR3 coding sequence is TGTGCCAGCAGTTTATTATCCGGACTCGAGCAGTACTTC. Its protein product is CASSLLSGLEQYF.

The chain has TRBV19 and TRBJ1-4; D remains ambiguous. V lost 10 bases and J lost 6, with 21 bases in between. CDR1 LNHDA and CDR2 SQIVND come from the germline V gene (reference sequence). The CDR3 is 15 residues long. The CDR3 spells CATNGKGREDEKLFF. CDR3 DNA sequence: TGTGCCACCAACGGGAAAGGGAGGGAGGATGAAAAACTGTTTTTT.

The chain carries TRBV24-1 and TRBJ1-2; 9 bases line up with TRBD1. The CDR3 length is 19 residues. V was clipped by 5 bases and J by 4 bases; unmatched bases: 19. Germline V lookup: CDR1 KGHDR, CDR2 SFDVKD. The DNA of the CDR3 is TGTGCCACCAGTGCCGGTAGAGTCTTGGCACGGGACAGGGTCTATGGCTACACCTTC. Protein product: CATSAGRVLARDRVYGYTF.

This clone occurred once. The chain joins TRBV3-1 (or the pseudogene TRBV3-2) to TRBJ2-4, with a possible D match to TRBD1 (7 bases). Germline CDR1 and CDR2: LGHDT and YNNKEL (reference sequence). CDR3 length equals 19 residues. With 1 base removed from V and 2 bases from J, the gap between germline ends came to 21 bases. DNA of the CDR3: TGTGCCAGCAGCCAAGGGCTTCAGGGGGGAGGCCTAACCAAAAACATTCAGTACTTC. Translation gives CASSQGLQGGGLTKNIQYF.

In nucleotides, the CDR3 is TGTGCCTGGACACCGGGACAGGGAAGAATAGATACGCAGTATTTT. Translation gives CAWTPGQGRIDTQYF. The chain combines TRBV30 with TRBJ2-3; the match to TRBD1 covers 9 bases. Germline V gives CDR1 GTSNPN, CDR2 SVGIG (reference sequence). V shed 4 bases and J 5 bases; nucleotides not matched to a gene: 10. The CDR3 is 15 residues long.

The chain carries TRBV19 and TRBJ2-3; 16 positions agree with TRBD2. Trimming took 4 bases from V and 9 from J; bases not matched to a gene: 7. Germline-derived CDR1 and CDR2 are LNHDA and SQIVND (reference sequence). CDR3 length: 16 amino acids. CDR3: CASSKGLAGGPGTQYF. In DNA, the CDR3 is TGTGCCAGTAGTAAGGGACTAGCGGGGGGGCCGGGGACGCAGTATTTT.

The chain combines TRBV18 with TRBJ1-4; tentatively, D is TRBD1 (6 bases). CDR3 length: 18 amino acids. Germline CDR1 is KGHSH and CDR2 is LQKENI. The ends were cut back, 3 bases at V and 5 bases at J, with 22 bases in the middle. The CDR3 reads CASSPRTPGTGSNEKLFF. The CDR3 nucleotides read TGTGCCAGCTCACCCCGCACCCCTGGTACAGGGTCAAATGAAAAACTGTTTTTT.

This rearrangement joins TRBV14 to TRBJ2-2; 7 bases agree with TRBD2. V lost 2 bases, J lost 6 bases, and 9 bases stayed unmatched. This CDR3 is 16 amino acids long. CDR1 and CDR2 from the germline V gene are SGHDN and FVKESK. Here the CDR3 reads CASSQHLAVVAGELFF. The CDR3 DNA sequence: TGTGCCAGCAGCCAACATCTAGCGGTGGTGGCCGGGGAGCTGTTTTTT. Full variable domain (remainder filled in from reference TRBV14 and TRBJ2-2): EAGVTQFPSHSVIEKGQTVTLRCDPISGHDNLYWYRRVMGKEIKFLLHFVKESKQDESGMPNNRFLAERTGGTYSTLKVQPAELEDSGVYFCASSQHLAVVAGELFFGEGSRLTVL.

This chain's CDR3 is CAISGTGGMDEQYF. CDR3 bases: TGTGCCATCAGTGGGACAGGGGGAATGGACGAGCAGTACTTC. V usage is TRBV10-3 and J usage is TRBJ2-7, with 10 bases identical to TRBD1. V shed 4 bases and J 5 bases; nucleotides not matched to a gene: 5. The CDR3 is 14 amino acids. The germline V gene has CDR1 ENHRY and CDR2 SYGVKD.

This sequence joins TRBV4-1 and TRBJ1-2; TRBD1 matches at 7 bases. Trimming removed 1 base from V and 2 bases from J; junction bases left unmatched: 7. Germline CDR1 and CDR2: MGHRA and YSYEKL. The CDR3 covers 16 residues. The DNA for the CDR3 is TGCGCCAGCAGCCAAGCGGACAGGTCGCTCAACTATGGCTACACCTTC. Its translation is CASSQADRSLNYGYTF.

The table lists this clone with a count of one. The chain has TRBV7-2 and TRBJ2-3; possibly TRBD2 for D (6 bases). This CDR3 comprises 14 residues. Looked up from germline, CDR1 is SGHTA and CDR2 is FQGNSA. V shed 5 bases and J shed 0 bases, with 9 bases lying between them. The CDR3 here is CASSTGTSTDTQYF. In DNA, the CDR3 is TGTGCCAGCAGCACCGGGACTAGCACAGATACGCAGTATTTT.

This clone was found once. This sequence joins TRBV11-3 and TRBJ2-5; D is uncertain. CDR1 SGHNT and CDR2 YENEEA come from the germline V gene. Trimming removed 2 bases at V and 5 bases at J, with 24 bases between. The CDR3 runs to 18 residues. Here the CDR3 reads CASSLTNPVLGAEETQYF. Written as DNA, the CDR3 is TGTGCCAGCAGCTTAACAAACCCGGTATTAGGTGCGGAGGAGACCCAGTACTTC.

The gene calls are TRBV4-1 and TRBJ2-2; D might be TRBD1 (5 bases). Deletions cut 0 bases from V and 0 bases from J, with 11 bases between. The germline V gene encodes CDR1 MGHRA and CDR2 YSYEKL. The CDR3 runs to 17 residues. Here the CDR3 DNA reads TGCGCCAGCAGCCAAGAGGCAGGGCCAGCGAACACCGGGGAGCTGTTTTTT. As protein: CASSQEAGPANTGELFF.

CDR3 in DNA: TGTGCCAGCTCACCCGGACAAATCACTGAAGCTTTCTTT. It is translated as CASSPGQITEAFF. The genes are TRBV18 and TRBJ1-1; maybe TRBD1 (5 bases). Looked up from germline, CDR1 is KGHSH and CDR2 is LQKENI. CDR3 length equals 13 residues. The V gene lost 3 bases and the J gene lost 4 bases, with 9 bases spanning the gap.

The chain carries TRBV30 and TRBJ1-6; D is possibly TRBD1 (6 bases). V lost 1 base, J lost 8 bases, and 15 bases lay in between. The CDR3 is made up of 15 amino acids. The V gene's germline CDR1 is GTSNPN and CDR2 SVGIG (reference sequence). The CDR3 is CAWSALQGWDSPLHF. Here the CDR3 DNA reads TGTGCCTGGAGTGCGTTACAGGGATGGGATTCACCCCTCCACTTT.

This clone is a singleton in its sample. The sample has other DNA sequences that encode this CDR3 too. The V and J genes are TRBV4-3 and TRBJ2-6; maybe TRBD1 (5 bases). Deletions cut 3 bases from V and 1 base from J, with 7 bases between. Germline V gene lookup returns CDR1 LGHNA and CDR2 YSLEER. There are 15 residues in the CDR3. The CDR3 spells CASSQQGSGANVLTF. CDR3 nucleotide sequence: TGCGCCAGCAGCCAGCAGGGATCTGGGGCCAACGTCCTGACTTTC.

V usage is TRBV3-1 (or the pseudogene TRBV3-2) and J usage is TRBJ1-1, with 8 bases fitting TRBD1. V lost 2 bases and J lost 5; bases outside the gene matches: 4. From germline, CDR1 is LGHDT and CDR2 YNNKEL (reference sequence). This CDR3 comprises 14 residues. This chain's CDR3 is CASSQQGAKTEAFF. The CDR3 bases are TGTGCCAGCAGCCAACAGGGGGCTAAAACTGAAGCTTTCTTT.